This T cell receptor beta chain is from a study of T cell responses to AZD1222 COVID-19 vaccine. Regarding the study as a whole: Among vaccine-associated CD4 TCRs, coverage spanned spike, with dominance at 160-218 and 743-854.

Germline lookup yields CDR1 SQVTM and CDR2 ANQGSEA. The CDR3 spans 13 residues. Germline trimming cut 4 bases from V and 10 bases from J; bases unmatched to any gene: 11. The data were produced by immunoSEQ multiplex PCR, yet TCRdb's version contains in-frame clones alone and is incomplete. This sample has about 110,000 clones, with 80% to 95% found just once. Turning to this clone: The antigen is unknown.

The receptor was isolated from an adult who received the AZD1222 COVID-19 vaccine. The chain recombines TRBV29-1 with TRBJ2-7; 9 bases line up with TRBD1. This specimen consisted of peripheral blood, obtained 28 days after the second AZD1222 dose. The CDR3 DNA reads TGCAGCGTTGCGAGAGACAGGGGGGAACCCCAGTACTTC. Protein: CSVARDRGEPQYF.